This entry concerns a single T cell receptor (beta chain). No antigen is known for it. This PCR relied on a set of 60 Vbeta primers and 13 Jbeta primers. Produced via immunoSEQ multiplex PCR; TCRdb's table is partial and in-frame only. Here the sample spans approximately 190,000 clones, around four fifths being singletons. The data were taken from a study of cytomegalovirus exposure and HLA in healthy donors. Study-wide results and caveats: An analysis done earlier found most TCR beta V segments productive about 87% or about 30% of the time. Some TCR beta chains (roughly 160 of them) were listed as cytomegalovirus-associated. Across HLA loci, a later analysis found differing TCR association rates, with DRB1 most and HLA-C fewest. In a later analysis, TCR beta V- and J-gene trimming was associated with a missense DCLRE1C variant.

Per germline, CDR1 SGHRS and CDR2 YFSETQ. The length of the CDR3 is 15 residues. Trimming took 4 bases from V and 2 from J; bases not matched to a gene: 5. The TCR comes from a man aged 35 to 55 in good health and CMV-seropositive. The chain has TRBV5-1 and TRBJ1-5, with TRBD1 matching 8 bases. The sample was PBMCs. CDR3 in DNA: TGCGCCAGCAGCCCCGGGACAGGAGGCAATCAGCCCCAGCATTTT. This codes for CASSPGTGGNQPQHF.